Each of the 4 T cell receptor beta chains below was sequenced from the same sample in a study of T cell changes during pregnancy in multiple sclerosis. Generated by immunoSEQ multiplex PCR, the TCRdb table keeps only in-frame clones and is missing some. In the table there are tens of thousands of clones, 75% to 95% of which are singletons. The source was CD8+ T cells from peripheral blood mononuclear cells, collected after pregnancy. These receptors were collected from a female donor with multiple sclerosis, enrolled in a pregnancy study.

The J gene is TRBJ2-1, the V gene TRBV7-9, with D maybe TRBD2 (6 bases). The CDR3 totals 17 residues. V gave up 3 bases and J gave up 0 bases, with 15 bases separating them. Germline V gives CDR1 SEHNR, CDR2 FQNEAQ (reference sequence). CDR3 sequence reads: CASSFERAASSYNEQFF. CDR3 nucleotides: TGTGCCAGCAGCTTCGAGCGGGCGGCGAGCTCCTACAATGAGCAGTTCTTC.

The chain joins TRBV5-1 to TRBJ2-1, with 9 bases identical to TRBD1. The CDR3 spans 15 residues. Trimming at V came to 4 bases and at J to 7 bases, leaving 9 bases not matched to a gene. The germline CDR1 and CDR2 sequences are SGHRS and YFSETQ. DNA of the CDR3: TGCGCCAGCAGCCCCCGGGGACAGGGCTTAAATGAGCAGTTCTTC. This gives the protein CASSPRGQGLNEQFF.

The V gene is TRBV7-9, the J gene TRBJ2-7; the match to TRBD1 covers 8 bases. Germline CDR1 is SEHNR and CDR2 is FQNEAQ (reference sequence). V shed 5 bases, J shed 2 bases, and the junction held 11 bases outside the gene matches. The CDR3 runs to 16 residues. Here the CDR3 reads CASSATDREDPYEQYF. CDR3 bases: TGTGCCAGCAGCGCCACGGACAGGGAAGACCCCTACGAGCAGTACTTC.

The chain employs TRBV7-3 and TRBJ1-1, with a weak D call TRBD1 (6 bases). The germline V and J ends were trimmed by 4 bases and 8 bases, with 14 bases remaining between them. This CDR3 is built from 13 residues. CDR1 is SGHTA and CDR2 is FQGTGA in the germline V gene. The CDR3 sequence: CASSSDRKTEAFF. CDR3 coding DNA: TGTGCCAGCAGCTCCGACAGGAAGACGGAAGCTTTCTTT.